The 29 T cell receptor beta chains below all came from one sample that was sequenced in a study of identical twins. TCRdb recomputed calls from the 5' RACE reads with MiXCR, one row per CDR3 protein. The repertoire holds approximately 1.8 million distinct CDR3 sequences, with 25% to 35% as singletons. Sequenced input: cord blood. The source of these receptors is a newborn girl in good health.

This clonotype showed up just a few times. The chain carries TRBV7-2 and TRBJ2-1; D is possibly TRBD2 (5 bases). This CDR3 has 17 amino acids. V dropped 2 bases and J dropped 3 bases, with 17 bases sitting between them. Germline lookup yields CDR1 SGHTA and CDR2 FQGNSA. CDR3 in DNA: TGTGCCAGCAGCTTATTATCGAGGCGGGTAAGCTACAATGAGCAGTTCTTC. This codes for CASSLLSRRVSYNEQFF.

In nucleotides, the CDR3 is TGTGCCAGCAGTGACCGGCAGACTACCTACAATGAGCAGTTCTTC. Protein: CASSDRQTTYNEQFF. The chain carries TRBV2 and TRBJ2-1, with D perhaps TRBD2 (5 bases). Trimming took 3 bases from V and 2 from J, leaving 11 bases between them. The CDR3 is 15 amino acids. The V gene's germline CDR1 is SNHLY and CDR2 FYNNEI. Full variable domain (remainder filled in from reference TRBV2 and TRBJ2-1): EPEVTQTPSHQVTQMGQEVILRCVPISNHLYFYWYRQILGQKVEFLVSFYNNEISEKSEIFDDQFSVERPDGSNFTLKIRSTKLEDSAMYFCASSDRQTTYNEQFFGPGTRLTVL.

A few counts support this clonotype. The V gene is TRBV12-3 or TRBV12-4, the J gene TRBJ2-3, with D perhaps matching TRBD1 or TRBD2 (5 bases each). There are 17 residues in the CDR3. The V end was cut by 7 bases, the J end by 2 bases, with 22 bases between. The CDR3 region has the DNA TGTGCCAGCATTGGAACGAGGGGAAGAATTACCACAGATACGCAGTATTTT. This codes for CASIGTRGRITTDTQYF.

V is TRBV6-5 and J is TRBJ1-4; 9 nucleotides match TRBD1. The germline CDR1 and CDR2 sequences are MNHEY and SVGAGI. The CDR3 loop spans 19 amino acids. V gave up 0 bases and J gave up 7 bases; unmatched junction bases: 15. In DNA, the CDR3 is TGTGCCAGCAGTTACTCGGTAGGGACAGGGTACGAATCTCGTGAAAAACTGTTTTTT. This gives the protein CASSYSVGTGYESREKLFF.

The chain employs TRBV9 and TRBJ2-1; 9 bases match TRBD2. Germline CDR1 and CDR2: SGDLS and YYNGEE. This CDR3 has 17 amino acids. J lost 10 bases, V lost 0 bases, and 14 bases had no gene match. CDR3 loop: CASSVELAGPALAEQFF. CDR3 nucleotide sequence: TGTGCCAGCAGCGTAGAGCTAGCGGGGCCCGCCCTTGCCGAGCAGTTCTTC.

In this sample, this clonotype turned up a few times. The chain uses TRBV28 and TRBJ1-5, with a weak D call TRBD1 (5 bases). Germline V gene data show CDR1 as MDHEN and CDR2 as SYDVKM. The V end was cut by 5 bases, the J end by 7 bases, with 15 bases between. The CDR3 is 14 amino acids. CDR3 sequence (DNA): TGTGCCAGCAGTGCCGGGACGGGCAGGCAGCCCCAGCATTTT. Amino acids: CASSAGTGRQPQHF. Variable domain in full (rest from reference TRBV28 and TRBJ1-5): DVKVTQSSRYLVKRTGEKVFLECVQDMDHENMFWYRQDPGLGLRLIYFSYDVKMKEKGDIPEGYSVSREKKERFSLILESASTNQTSMYLCASSAGTGRQPQHFGDGTRLSIL.

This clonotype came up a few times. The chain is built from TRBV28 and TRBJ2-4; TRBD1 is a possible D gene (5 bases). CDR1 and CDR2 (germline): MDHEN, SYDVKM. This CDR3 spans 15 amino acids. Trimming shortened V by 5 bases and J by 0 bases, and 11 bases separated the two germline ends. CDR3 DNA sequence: TGTGCCAGCAGTGAACAGGTTCTAGCCAAAAACATTCAGTACTTC. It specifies CASSEQVLAKNIQYF.

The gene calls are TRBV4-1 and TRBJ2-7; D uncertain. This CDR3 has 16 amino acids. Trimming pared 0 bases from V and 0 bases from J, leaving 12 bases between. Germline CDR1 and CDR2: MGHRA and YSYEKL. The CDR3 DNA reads TGCGCCAGCAGCCAAGAACACGGCGTTGGCTCCTACGAGCAGTACTTC. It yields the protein CASSQEHGVGSYEQYF.

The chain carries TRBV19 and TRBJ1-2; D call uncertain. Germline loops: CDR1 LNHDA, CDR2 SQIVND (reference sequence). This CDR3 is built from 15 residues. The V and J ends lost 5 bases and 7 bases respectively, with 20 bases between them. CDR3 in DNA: TGTGCCAGTAGTGAAAGAATCAGCCTCAAAGGTGGCTACACCTTC. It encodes CASSERISLKGGYTF.

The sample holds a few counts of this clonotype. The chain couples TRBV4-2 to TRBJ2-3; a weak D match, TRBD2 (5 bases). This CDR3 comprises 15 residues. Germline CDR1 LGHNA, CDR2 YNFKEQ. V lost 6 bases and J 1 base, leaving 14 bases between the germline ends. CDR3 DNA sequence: TGTGCCAGCAGTGCCCTCGGGGTCCGCACAGATACGCAGTATTTT. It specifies CASSALGVRTDTQYF.

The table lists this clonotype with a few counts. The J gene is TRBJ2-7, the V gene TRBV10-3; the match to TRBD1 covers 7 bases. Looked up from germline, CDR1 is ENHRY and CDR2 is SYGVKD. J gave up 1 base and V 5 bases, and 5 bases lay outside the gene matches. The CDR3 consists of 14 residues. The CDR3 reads CAISRGQWSYEQYF. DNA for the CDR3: TGTGCCATCAGTCGGGGACAGTGGTCCTACGAGCAGTACTTC.

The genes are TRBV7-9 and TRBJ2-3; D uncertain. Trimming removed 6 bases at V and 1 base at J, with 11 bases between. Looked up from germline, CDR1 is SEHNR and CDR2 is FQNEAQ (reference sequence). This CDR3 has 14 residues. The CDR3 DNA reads TGTGCCAGCAGGTTTCGTGAGGGCACAGATACGCAGTATTTT. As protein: CASRFREGTDTQYF.

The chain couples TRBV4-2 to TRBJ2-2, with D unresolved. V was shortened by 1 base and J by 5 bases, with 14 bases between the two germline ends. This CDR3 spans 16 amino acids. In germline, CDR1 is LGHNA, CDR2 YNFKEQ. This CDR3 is CASSQVAERATGELFF. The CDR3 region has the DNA TGTGCCAGCAGCCAAGTCGCGGAAAGGGCAACCGGGGAGCTGTTTTTT.

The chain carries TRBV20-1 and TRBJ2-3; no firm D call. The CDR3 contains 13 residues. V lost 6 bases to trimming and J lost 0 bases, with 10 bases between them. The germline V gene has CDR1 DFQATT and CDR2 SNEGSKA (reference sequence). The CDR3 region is CSARLSSTDTQYF. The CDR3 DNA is TGCAGTGCAAGGCTGTCTAGCACAGATACGCAGTATTTT.

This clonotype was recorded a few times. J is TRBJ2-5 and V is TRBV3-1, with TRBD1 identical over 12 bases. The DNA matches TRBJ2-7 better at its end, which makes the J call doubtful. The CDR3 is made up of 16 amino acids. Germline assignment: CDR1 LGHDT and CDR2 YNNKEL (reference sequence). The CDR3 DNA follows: TGTGCCAGCAGCCACGCACCCGGGACAGGGGGCTCCGAGCAGTACTTC. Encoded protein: CASSHAPGTGGSEQYF.

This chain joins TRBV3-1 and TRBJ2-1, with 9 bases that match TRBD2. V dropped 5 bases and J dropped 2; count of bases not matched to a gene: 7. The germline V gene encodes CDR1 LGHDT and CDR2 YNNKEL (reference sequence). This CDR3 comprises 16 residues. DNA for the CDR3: TGTGCCAGCAGCTCCCTCGGGACTAGCCCCTACAATGAGCAGTTCTTC. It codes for CASSSLGTSPYNEQFF.

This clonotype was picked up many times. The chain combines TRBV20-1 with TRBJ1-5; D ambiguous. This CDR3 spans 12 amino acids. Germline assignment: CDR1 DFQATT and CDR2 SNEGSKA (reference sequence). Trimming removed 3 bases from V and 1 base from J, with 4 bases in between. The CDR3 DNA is TGCAGTGCTAGCAGGAGCAATCAGCCCCAGCATTTT. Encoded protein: CSASRSNQPQHF.

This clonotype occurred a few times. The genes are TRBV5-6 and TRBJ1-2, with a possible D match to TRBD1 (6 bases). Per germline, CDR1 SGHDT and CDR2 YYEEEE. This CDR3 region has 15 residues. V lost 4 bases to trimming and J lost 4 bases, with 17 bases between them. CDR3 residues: CASSDGTPIPYGYTF. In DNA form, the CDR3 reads TGTGCCAGCAGCGACGGGACACCGATTCCCTATGGCTACACCTTC.

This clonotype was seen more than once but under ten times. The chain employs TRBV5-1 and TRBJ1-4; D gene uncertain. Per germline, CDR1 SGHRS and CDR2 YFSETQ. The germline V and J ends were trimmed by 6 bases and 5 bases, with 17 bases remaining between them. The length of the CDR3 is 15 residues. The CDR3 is CASTLGPTTNEKLFF. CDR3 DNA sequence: TGCGCCAGCACCCTAGGCCCGACTACGAATGAAAAACTGTTTTTT. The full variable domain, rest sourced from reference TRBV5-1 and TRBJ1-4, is KAGVTQTPRYLIKTRGQQVTLSCSPISGHRSVSWYQQTPGQGLQFLFEYFSETQRNKGNFPGRFSGRQFSNSRSEMNVSTLELGDSALYLCASTLGPTTNEKLFFGSGTQLSVL.

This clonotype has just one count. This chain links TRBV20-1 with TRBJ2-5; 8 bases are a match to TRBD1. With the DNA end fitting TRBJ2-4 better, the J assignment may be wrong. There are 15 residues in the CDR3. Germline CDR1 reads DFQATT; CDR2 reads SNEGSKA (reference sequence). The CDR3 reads CSAPRQGLTKNIQYF. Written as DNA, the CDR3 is TGCAGTGCTCCCCGACAGGGGTTGACCAAAAACATTCAGTACTTC.

CDR3 bases: TGTGCCAGCAGAATGACAGCAAACTATAATTCACCCCTCCACTTT. This codes for CASRMTANYNSPLHF. The J gene is TRBJ1-6, the V gene TRBV6-6; the D gene is possibly TRBD1 (5 bases). The CDR3 runs 15 residues. Looked up from germline, CDR1 is MNHNY and CDR2 is SVGAGI (reference sequence). V was trimmed by 6 bases and J by 3 bases, leaving 12 bases between them.

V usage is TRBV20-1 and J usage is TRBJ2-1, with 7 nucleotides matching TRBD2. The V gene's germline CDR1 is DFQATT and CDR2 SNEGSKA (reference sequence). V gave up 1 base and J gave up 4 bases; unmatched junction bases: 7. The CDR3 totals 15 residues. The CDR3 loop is CSARGGWEGYNEQFF. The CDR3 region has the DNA TGCAGTGCTAGAGGAGGGTGGGAGGGTTACAATGAGCAGTTCTTC.

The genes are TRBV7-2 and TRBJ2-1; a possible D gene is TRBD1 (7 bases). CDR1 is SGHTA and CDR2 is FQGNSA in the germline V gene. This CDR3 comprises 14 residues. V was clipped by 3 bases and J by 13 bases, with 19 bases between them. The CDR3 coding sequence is TGTGCCAGCAGCTTGGACAGGTCGGGAGAGACCCAGTTCTTC. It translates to CASSLDRSGETQFF.

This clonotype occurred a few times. As DNA, the CDR3 is TGCGCCAGCAGCCAAGTTTTCTTGACTAGCGGGAGCAGCACAACGAATCGCCTCAGTGAGCAGTTCTTC. Translating it yields CASSQVFLTSGSSTTNRLSEQFF. This sequence joins TRBV4-1 and TRBJ2-1; 12 bases map to TRBD2. Germline V gene lookup returns CDR1 MGHRA and CDR2 YSYEKL. CDR3 length: 23 amino acids. J gave up 9 bases and V 1 base, and 28 bases lay outside the gene matches.

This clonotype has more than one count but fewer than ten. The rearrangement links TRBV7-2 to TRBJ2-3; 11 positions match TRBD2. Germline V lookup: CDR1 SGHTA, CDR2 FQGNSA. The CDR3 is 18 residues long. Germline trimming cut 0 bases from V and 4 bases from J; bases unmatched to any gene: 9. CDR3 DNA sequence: TGTGCCAGCAGCTTAGCCGCTCTAGCGGGAGGAAGCTCAGATACGCAGTATTTT. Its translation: CASSLAALAGGSSDTQYF. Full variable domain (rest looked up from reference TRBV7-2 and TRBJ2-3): GAGVSQSPSNKVTEKGKDVELRCDPISGHTALYWYRQSLGQGLEFLIYFQGNSAPDKSGLPSDRFSAERTGGSVSTLTIQRTQQEDSAVYLCASSLAALAGGSSDTQYFGPGTRLTVL.

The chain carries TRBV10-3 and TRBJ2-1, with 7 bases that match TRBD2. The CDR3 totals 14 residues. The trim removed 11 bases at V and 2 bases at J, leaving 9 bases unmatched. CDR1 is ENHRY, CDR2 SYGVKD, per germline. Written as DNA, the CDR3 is TGTGCCGCCGATGGTGGGGGGGCCTACAATGAGCAGTTCTTC. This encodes CAADGGGAYNEQFF.

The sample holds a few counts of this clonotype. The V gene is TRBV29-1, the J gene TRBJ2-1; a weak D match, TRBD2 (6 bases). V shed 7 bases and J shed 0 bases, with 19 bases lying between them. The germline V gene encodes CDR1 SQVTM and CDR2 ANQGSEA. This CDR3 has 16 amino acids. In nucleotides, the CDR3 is TGCAGCGGAACGGCGGGGAGTTATAGCTCCTACAATGAGCAGTTCTTC. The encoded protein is CSGTAGSYSSYNEQFF.

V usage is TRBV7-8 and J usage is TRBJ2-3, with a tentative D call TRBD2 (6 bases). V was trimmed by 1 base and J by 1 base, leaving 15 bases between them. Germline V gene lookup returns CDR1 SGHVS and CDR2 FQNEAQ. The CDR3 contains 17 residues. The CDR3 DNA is TGTGCCAGCAGCTTAGTGTGGCTAGCGCTGGGCACAGATACGCAGTATTTT. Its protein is CASSLVWLALGTDTQYF. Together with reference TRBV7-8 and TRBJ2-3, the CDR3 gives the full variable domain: GAGVSQSPRYKVAKRGQDVALRCDPISGHVSLFWYQQALGQGPEFLTYFQNEAQLDKSGLPSDRFFAERPEGSVSTLKIQRTQQEDSAVYLCASSLVWLALGTDTQYFGPGTRLTVL.

CDR3 nucleotides: TGTGCCAGCAGTTTGGGGGGTTTAAGAAGTGAGCAGTTCTTC. The encoded protein is CASSLGGLRSEQFF. The chain recombines TRBV28 with TRBJ2-1; tentatively, D is TRBD2 (6 bases). The germline V gene encodes CDR1 MDHEN and CDR2 SYDVKM. Trimming pared 3 bases from V and 9 bases from J, leaving 15 bases between. The CDR3 is 14 amino acids.